Each of the 13 T cell receptor beta chains below was sequenced from the same sample in a study of blood T cell repertoires in COVID-19 (dated by TCRdb to between 2020 and 2021). Libraries came from the immunoSEQ multiplex PCR assay. Sourced from immuneACCESS, this table was stored by TCRdb with only in-frame sequences that have V and J called. A share of the clones is absent; for the studies checked, an unresolved V gene accounts for under half, and the remainder has no known explanation. This sample has more than 100,000 clones in its table, and approximately 84% of those were observed once. The ten largest clones take up about a sixth of the sample. Sequences were obtained from peripheral blood. All receptors come from a woman at least 80 years old with acute or convalescent COVID-19.

This sequence joins TRBV5-1 and TRBJ2-7, with TRBD2 matching 7 bases. CDR3 size: 15 residues. Trimming removed 4 bases from V and 5 bases from J; junction bases left unmatched: 12. Germline loops: CDR1 SGHRS, CDR2 YFSETQ. The DNA of the CDR3 is TGCGCCAGCAGCGCTACTAGCGAGGGAGGGAACGAGCAGTACTTC. It yields the protein CASSATSEGGNEQYF. Supplemented by reference TRBV5-1 and TRBJ2-7, the full variable domain reads KAGVTQTPRYLIKTRGQQVTLSCSPISGHRSVSWYQQTPGQGLQFLFEYFSETQRNKGNFPGRFSGRQFSNSRSEMNVSTLELGDSALYLCASSATSEGGNEQYFGPGTRLTVT.

The chain combines TRBV27 with TRBJ2-1; TRBD2 aligns across 8 bases. Germline V gene sequence: CDR1 MNHEY, CDR2 SMNVEV (reference sequence). Germline trimming cut 4 bases from V and 7 bases from J; bases unmatched to any gene: 12. The CDR3 contains 16 residues. The CDR3 spells CASSWRPGGRRNEQFF. DNA of the CDR3: TGTGCCAGCAGTTGGCGGCCGGGCGGGAGGAGGAATGAGCAGTTCTTC.

This clone was counted a single time. This rearrangement joins TRBV5-8 to TRBJ2-3, with D possibly TRBD2 on 5 matching bases. CDR3 length: 17 amino acids. Germline loops: CDR1 SGHTS, CDR2 YDEGEE. Between the trimmed V and J ends, which lost 0 bases and 4 bases, there was a span of 18 bases. The CDR3 nucleotides read TGTGCCAGCAGCTTGGGGCGCGGGCCCCACGGCGCAGATACGCAGTATTTT. The encoded protein is CASSLGRGPHGADTQYF. The full variable domain, its missing parts supplied by reference TRBV5-8 and TRBJ2-3, is EAGVTQSPTHLIKTRGQQATLRCSPISGHTSVYWYQQALGLGLQFLLWYDEGEERNRGNFPPRFSGRQFPNYSSELNVNALELEDSALYLCASSLGRGPHGADTQYFGPGTRLTVL.

This clone was observed a handful of times. The CDR3 DNA is TGTGTCAGAAGCTTTTGCCGGGACAGCCTACACAATGAGCAGTTCTTC. Protein product: CVRSFCRDSLHNEQFF. The rearrangement links TRBV7-5 to TRBJ2-1; the table gives TRBD1 as D, unverified against the DNA. TRBV7-5 is a documented pseudogene. This CDR3 spans 16 amino acids.

The chain uses TRBV7-8 and TRBJ2-7; weak D call: TRBD2 (6 bases). V lost 3 bases to trimming and J lost 3 bases, with 24 bases between them. This CDR3 has 18 residues. The germline gives CDR1 SGHVS, CDR2 FQNEAQ. The CDR3 reads CASSFRFGEAGLGYEQYF. The CDR3 coding sequence is TGTGCCAGCAGCTTTAGATTTGGGGAGGCAGGGCTAGGCTACGAGCAGTACTTC.

This clone was detected once. J is TRBJ1-1 and V is TRBV6-5; 8 bases map to TRBD1. Germline assignment: CDR1 MNHEY and CDR2 SVGAGI. The junction had 2 bases not matched to a gene; V was cut back by 6 bases and J by 2 bases. The CDR3 has 13 amino acids. CDR3 sequence: CASSDRGNTEAFF. The CDR3 bases are TGTGCCAGCAGCGACAGGGGTAACACTGAAGCTTTCTTT.

The rearrangement links TRBV30 to TRBJ1-2; D may be TRBD1 (6 bases). CDR3 size: 11 residues. V was pared by 2 bases and J by 7 bases, with 8 bases between. Germline V gene data show CDR1 as GTSNPN and CDR2 as SVGIG (reference sequence). CDR3 loop: CAWSRGGGYTF. The CDR3 nucleotides are TGTGCCTGGAGTAGGGGGGGTGGCTACACCTTC.

V and J are TRBV29-1 and TRBJ1-4; D uncertain. Germline V gene lookup returns CDR1 SQVTM and CDR2 ANQGSEA. Trimming cost V 8 bases and J 5 bases, with 15 bases left between them. The CDR3 totals 13 residues. CDR3: CSPPPTTNEKLFF. CDR3 coding DNA: TGCAGCCCCCCCCCGACTACAAATGAAAAACTGTTTTTT. The whole variable domain, remainder taken from reference TRBV29-1 and TRBJ1-4, is SAVISQKPSRDICQRGTSLTIQCQVDSQVTMMFWYRQQPGQSLTLIATANQGSEATYESGFVIDKFPISRPNLTFSTLTVSNMSPEDSSIYLCSPPPTTNEKLFFGSGTQLSVL.

The chain uses TRBV19 and TRBJ1-2, with TRBD1 matching over 7 bases. With V trimmed by 5 bases and J by 7 bases, 10 bases remained unmatched. CDR3 size: 14 residues. Germline-derived CDR1 and CDR2 are LNHDA and SQIVND (reference sequence). CDR3 DNA sequence: TGTGCCAGTAGTCCCCCGGGACAGTTCCTTGGCTACACCTTC. This sequence encodes CASSPPGQFLGYTF.

CDR3 nucleotide sequence: TGCGCCAGCAGTCACGTGACAGGGGGCTATGGCTACACCTTC. Its translation is CASSHVTGGYGYTF. The chain couples TRBV23-1 to TRBJ1-2, with TRBD1 matching over 9 bases. TRBV23-1 is an ORF, and what it does is uncertain. Losses at the gene ends were 3 bases for V and 4 bases for J; bases not matched to a gene: 3. The CDR3 contains 14 residues.

The chain combines TRBV24-1 with TRBJ2-7; TRBD1 matches 8 bases. CDR1 and CDR2 from the germline V gene are KGHDR and SFDVKD. This CDR3 has 17 residues. Trimming took 9 bases from V and 7 from J; bases not matched to a gene: 22. As DNA, the CDR3 is TGTGCCACCCCCCCCGCCCCTTTAGGCAGGGGGCTAGGGGAGCAGTACTTC. Its protein is CATPPAPLGRGLGEQYF.

The rearrangement joins TRBV3-1 (or the pseudogene TRBV3-2) to TRBJ2-1, with 12 bases aligning to TRBD2. V dropped 4 bases and J dropped 5; count of bases not matched to a gene: 0. The CDR3 runs to 14 residues. Germline V lookup: CDR1 LGHDT, CDR2 YNNKEL (reference sequence). In DNA, the CDR3 is TGTGCCAGCAGCCGACTAGCGGGGGACAATGAGCAGTTCTTC. Its translation is CASSRLAGDNEQFF.

This clone was counted a few times. This sequence joins TRBV4-1 and TRBJ1-2; 9 nucleotides align to TRBD1. The ends lost 1 base at V and 8 bases at J; junction bases unmatched: 8. CDR1 and CDR2 from the germline V gene are MGHRA and YSYEKL. The CDR3 extends over 15 amino acids. CDR3 DNA: TGCGCCAGCAGCCAAGCACAGGGGGCATTTACGGGCTACACCTTC. Protein: CASSQAQGAFTGYTF.